One and the same sample provided the 14 T cell receptor beta chains below, sequenced in a study of T cells in Graves' hyperthyroidism and ophthalmopathy. Amplified regions were TCR beta CDR3 sequences from RNA transcripts. The TCR CDR3 was amplified in a first-round RT-PCR using the HTBI primer set. TCRdb passed the multiplex PCR reads through MiXCR, listing each CDR3 protein once. Of 450,000 to 700,000 distinct CDR3 sequences in the sample, roughly 46% were seen once. Sequencing was carried out using peripheral blood or thyroid tissue (not recorded which). Receptors were obtained from an adult woman with Graves' disease, either hyperthyroidism or ophthalmopathy (not recorded which).

This clonotype was seen only once. This rearrangement joins TRBV29-1 to TRBJ2-7; D is unresolved. This CDR3 contains 13 residues. Germline V CDR1 and CDR2: SQVTM, ANQGSEA. V lost 0 bases to trimming and J lost 10 bases, with 16 bases between them. CDR3 sequence: CSVEDRAAYGQYF. The CDR3 nucleotides read TGCAGCGTTGAAGATCGGGCAGCCTACGGACAGTACTTC.

This chain links TRBV12-3 or TRBV12-4 with TRBJ2-2, with D possibly TRBD1 on 7 matching bases. This CDR3 has 15 amino acids. V was pared by 4 bases and J by 2 bases, with 11 bases between. This CDR3 is CASSWGDRNTGELFF. The CDR3 nucleotides read TGTGCCAGCAGTTGGGGGGACAGAAACACCGGGGAGCTGTTTTTT.

This clonotype was picked up many times. The chain recombines TRBV28 with TRBJ1-6; 7 bases align to TRBD1. Germline-derived CDR1 and CDR2 are MDHEN and SYDVKM. Trimming cost V 6 bases and J 3 bases; bases outside gene matches: 2. This CDR3 is 14 amino acids long. The CDR3 DNA reads TGTGCCAGCAGCCGGGACAGCTATAATTCACCCCTCCACTTT. It yields the protein CASSRDSYNSPLHF.

In its sample, this clonotype was seen many times. The chain carries TRBV2 and TRBJ2-5, with D uncertain. The CDR3 is 10 amino acids. Germline-derived CDR1 and CDR2 are SNHLY and FYNNEI. V shed 6 bases and J shed 5 bases, with 4 bases lying between them. The CDR3 DNA reads as TGTGCCAGCAGGAAGGAGACCCAGTACTTC. As protein: CASRKETQYF. The variable domain in full, completed from reference TRBV2 and TRBJ2-5, reads EPEVTQTPSHQVTQMGQEVILRCVPISNHLYFYWYRQILGQKVEFLVSFYNNEISEKSEIFDDQFSVERPDGSNFTLKIRSTKLEDSAMYFCASRKETQYFGPGTRLLVL.

The J gene is TRBJ1-1, the V gene TRBV7-2, with 7 nucleotides matching TRBD1. This CDR3 has 13 amino acids. Germline V lookup: CDR1 SGHTA, CDR2 FQGNSA. V was pared by 4 bases and J by 11 bases, with 10 bases of the junction left unmatched. CDR3 region: CASSSDRVGMAFF. The CDR3, as DNA: TGTGCCAGCAGCTCCGACAGGGTAGGGATGGCTTTCTTT.

This clonotype was detected a few times. This CDR3 reads CASSVNRRSGTGELFF. DNA for the CDR3: TGCGCCAGCAGCGTTAATCGGAGGTCGGGCACCGGGGAGCTGTTTTTT. This chain uses TRBV5-1 with TRBJ2-2; the D gene is possibly TRBD2 (5 bases). The CDR3 spans 16 residues. Germline-derived CDR1 and CDR2 are SGHRS and YFSETQ. V shed 4 bases and J shed 4 bases, with 17 bases lying between them.

The chain uses TRBV10-3 and TRBJ2-7, with D perhaps matching TRBD1 or TRBD2 (5 bases each). This CDR3 is built from 16 residues. Germline CDR1 is ENHRY and CDR2 is SYGVKD. V was cut by 2 bases and J by 1 base, with 15 bases left in between. In nucleotides, the CDR3 is TGTGCCATCAGTGAGGAGGGGAGATCGAGTTCCTACGAGCAGTACTTC. Protein: CAISEEGRSSSYEQYF.

Comments on this clonotype: Because the CDR3 is missing its conserved closing phenylalanine or tryptophan, this is likely a read error. The chain couples TRBV29-1 to TRBJ1-2; D is undetermined. Germline loops: CDR1 SQVTM, CDR2 ANQGSEA. With 4 bases removed from V and 2 bases from J, the gap between germline ends came to 8 bases. The CDR3 is 12 residues long. The DNA for the CDR3 is TGCAGCGTTGCCAGGTTCAACTATGGCTACACCCTC. Residues: CSVARFNYGYTL.

This clonotype was counted at least ten times. The chain combines TRBV5-1 with TRBJ2-2; D ambiguous. Trimming removed 3 bases from V and 13 bases from J, with 16 bases in between. This CDR3 spans 13 amino acids. Germline lookup yields CDR1 SGHRS and CDR2 YFSETQ. The CDR3 loop is CASSSQPQSGLFF. The DNA of the CDR3 is TGCGCCAGCAGCTCTCAACCCCAAAGTGGGCTGTTTTTT.

The count of this clonotype is one. The rearrangement links TRBV9 to TRBJ2-5; D gene ambiguous. The V end was cut by 3 bases, the J end by 3 bases, with 6 bases between. This CDR3 is built from 12 residues. Germline V gives CDR1 SGDLS, CDR2 YYNGEE. The chain's CDR3 is CASSGQKETQYF. CDR3 coding DNA: TGTGCCAGCAGCGGACAAAAAGAGACCCAGTACTTC.

This clonotype was counted many times. The V call is TRBV5-1, the J call TRBJ1-1; D is unresolved. CDR3 length: 12 amino acids. In germline, CDR1 is SGHRS, CDR2 YFSETQ. The V and J ends lost 1 base and 1 base respectively, with 2 bases between them. As DNA, the CDR3 is TGCGCCAGCAGCTTGTCGAACACTGAAGCTTTCTTT. Protein product: CASSLSNTEAFF. The whole variable domain, remainder taken from reference TRBV5-1 and TRBJ1-1, is KAGVTQTPRYLIKTRGQQVTLSCSPISGHRSVSWYQQTPGQGLQFLFEYFSETQRNKGNFPGRFSGRQFSNSRSEMNVSTLELGDSALYLCASSLSNTEAFFGQGTRLTVV.

The V and J genes are TRBV11-2 and TRBJ2-7, with 7 bases matching TRBD2. Germline V CDR1 and CDR2: SGHAT, FQNNGV. CDR3 size: 14 residues. V dropped 6 bases and J dropped 4; count of bases not matched to a gene: 9. The CDR3 nucleotides read TGTGCCAGCAGTCGCGGACCGGGGGGATACGAGCAGTACTTC. Translation: CASSRGPGGYEQYF.

This clonotype was recorded once. V gene TRBV2 combines with J gene TRBJ2-3; 9 nucleotides align to TRBD2. There are 15 residues in the CDR3. V lost 3 bases to trimming and J lost 4 bases; unmatched junction nucleotides: 5. CDR1 and CDR2 (germline): SNHLY, FYNNEI. The CDR3 DNA reads as TGTGCCAGCAGTGATTCAGCGGGAGGATCAGATACGCAGTATTTT. Protein sequence: CASSDSAGGSDTQYF.

In its sample, this clonotype was seen many times. This rearrangement joins TRBV3-1 to TRBJ1-1, with D possibly matching TRBD1 (6 bases). Germline values: CDR1 LGHDT, CDR2 YNNKEL (reference sequence). V was clipped by 6 bases and J by 7 bases, with 9 bases between them. This CDR3 contains 11 residues. CDR3: CASSRQDEAFF. The CDR3 DNA reads as TGTGCCAGCAGTCGACAGGATGAAGCTTTCTTT.